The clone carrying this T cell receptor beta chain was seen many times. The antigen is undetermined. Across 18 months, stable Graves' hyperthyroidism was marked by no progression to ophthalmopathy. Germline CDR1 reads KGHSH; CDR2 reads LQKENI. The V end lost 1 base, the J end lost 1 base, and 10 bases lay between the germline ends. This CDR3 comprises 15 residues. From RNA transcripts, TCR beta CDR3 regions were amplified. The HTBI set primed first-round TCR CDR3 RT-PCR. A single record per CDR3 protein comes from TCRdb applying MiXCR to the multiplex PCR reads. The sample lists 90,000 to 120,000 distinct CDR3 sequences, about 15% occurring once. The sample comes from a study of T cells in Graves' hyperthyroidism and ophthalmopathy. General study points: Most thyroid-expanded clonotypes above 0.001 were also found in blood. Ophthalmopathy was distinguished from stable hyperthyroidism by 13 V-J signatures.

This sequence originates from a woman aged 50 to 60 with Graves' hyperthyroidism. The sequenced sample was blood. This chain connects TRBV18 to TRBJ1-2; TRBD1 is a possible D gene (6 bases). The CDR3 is CASSPLDRSNYGYTF. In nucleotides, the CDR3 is TGTGCCAGCTCACCACTCGACAGGAGTAACTATGGCTACACCTTC.